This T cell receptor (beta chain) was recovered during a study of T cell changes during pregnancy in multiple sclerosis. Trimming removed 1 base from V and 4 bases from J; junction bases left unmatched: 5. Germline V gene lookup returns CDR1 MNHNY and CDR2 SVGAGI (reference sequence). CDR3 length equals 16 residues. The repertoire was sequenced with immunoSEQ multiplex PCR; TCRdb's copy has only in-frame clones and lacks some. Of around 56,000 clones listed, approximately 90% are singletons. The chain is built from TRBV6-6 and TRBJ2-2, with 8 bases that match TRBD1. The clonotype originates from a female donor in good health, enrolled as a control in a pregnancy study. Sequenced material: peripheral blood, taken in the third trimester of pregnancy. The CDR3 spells CASSYYRDRITGELFF. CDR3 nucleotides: TGTGCCAGCAGTTACTATAGGGACAGGATCACCGGGGAGCTGTTTTTT.